The entry below describes one TCR beta chain. Measured with immunoSEQ multiplex PCR; TCRdb has only the in-frame clones, and not every one. The repertoire has fewer than 200,000 clones, 80% to 90% of them found once; the top ten carry 11%. Trimming removed 4 bases from V and 4 bases from J, with 11 bases in between. The CDR3 covers 13 residues. Germline loops: CDR1 LNHDA, CDR2 SQIVND (reference sequence). This sample is drawn from a study of T cell responses to AZD1222 COVID-19 vaccine. Pooled samples include second doses given at about 4 or 12 weeks. V gene TRBV19 combines with J gene TRBJ2-7; the D is unclear. The sequence was collected from an adult who received the AZD1222 COVID-19 vaccine. This specimen was peripheral blood, taken 28 days after the second AZD1222 dose. The CDR3 protein is CASSTGRGYEQYF. The CDR3 DNA is TGTGCCAGTAGTACTGGCAGAGGATACGAGCAGTACTTC.